The 8 T cell receptor beta chains below come from one sample, sequenced in a study of OX40 agonist ivuxolimab in advanced cancers. TCRdb keeps only in-frame clones here, not all; method: immunoSEQ multiplex PCR. The repertoire holds around 60,000 clones, with approximately 90% as singletons. Here the sequenced sample was CD4+ or CD8+ T cells sorted from blood, taken in a trial of the OX40 agonist ivuxolimab. The receptor set was obtained from an adult with an advanced solid tumor such as melanoma, head and neck, liver or kidney cancer.

The chain employs TRBV10-3 and TRBJ2-7; D not resolved. This CDR3 contains 15 residues. Germline assignment: CDR1 ENHRY and CDR2 SYGVKD. V was clipped by 5 bases and J by 0 bases, with 14 bases between them. The CDR3 loop reads CAISPTEPRSYEQYF. CDR3 bases: TGTGCCATCAGTCCCACAGAACCCCGCTCCTACGAGCAGTACTTC.

CDR3 DNA: TGTGCCAGCAGCGCCGATCGGGCCACCGGGGAGCTGTTTTTT. Translated, it gives CASSADRATGELFF. This sequence joins TRBV7-3 and TRBJ2-2; D unresolved. Germline CDR1 is SGHTA and CDR2 is FQGTGA. Between the trimmed V and J ends, which lost 5 bases and 4 bases, there was a span of 11 bases. The CDR3 length is 14 residues.

The V call is TRBV27, the J call TRBJ2-7; D is tentatively TRBD1 or TRBD2 (6 bases each). The CDR3 length is 15 residues. The V gene's germline CDR1 is MNHEY and CDR2 SMNVEV (reference sequence). Between the trimmed V and J ends, which lost 5 bases and 3 bases, there was a span of 17 bases. CDR3 amino acids: CASSPPIGGGYEQYF. DNA of the CDR3: TGTGCCAGCAGTCCCCCCATTGGAGGGGGCTACGAGCAGTACTTC.

The rearrangement links TRBV14 to TRBJ1-2; D is possibly TRBD1 (5 bases). V gave up 0 bases and J gave up 5 bases, with 13 bases separating them. CDR3 length equals 15 residues. Germline CDR1 SGHDN, CDR2 FVKESK. Here the CDR3 reads CASSQDGGAGYGYTF. The DNA of the CDR3 is TGTGCCAGCAGCCAAGATGGTGGGGCGGGGTATGGCTACACCTTC.

V gene TRBV7-9 combines with J gene TRBJ1-6; D is possibly TRBD1 (5 bases). The V gene lost 4 bases and the J gene lost 9 bases, with 13 bases spanning the gap. The CDR3 extends over 14 amino acids. CDR1 is SEHNR, CDR2 FQNEAQ, per germline (reference sequence). The DNA for the CDR3 is TGTGCCAGCAGCTCAGACAGATCGGGTTCACCCCTCCACTTT. Amino acid sequence: CASSSDRSGSPLHF.

The chain uses TRBV12-5 and TRBJ2-2; 7 nucleotides line up with TRBD1. Germline values: CDR1 LGHNT, CDR2 FRNRAP. The CDR3 has 18 residues. The J segment lost 6 bases and the V segment lost 2 bases, leaving 15 bases of the junction unmatched. As DNA, the CDR3 is TGTGCTAGTGGTTTGTTCCTGACAGGGATGAATTGGGCCGGGGAGCTGTTTTTT. This codes for CASGLFLTGMNWAGELFF.

The CDR3 region is CASSYEGREQYF. The CDR3, as DNA: TGTGCCAGCAGTTACGAGGGCCGGGAGCAGTACTTC. The chain carries TRBV6-6 and TRBJ2-7; possible D gene TRBD2, 5 bases. Germline loops: CDR1 MNHNY, CDR2 SVGAGI (reference sequence). The CDR3 totals 12 residues. Trimming took 2 bases from V and 7 from J, leaving 9 bases between them.

The J gene is TRBJ2-5, the V gene TRBV2, with D possibly called TRBD1 or TRBD2 (5 bases each). The J call may be mistaken, given a closer DNA end match to TRBJ2-7. Germline V gene data show CDR1 as SNHLY and CDR2 as FYNNEI. The CDR3 has 14 amino acids. CDR3 nucleotide sequence: TGTGCCAGCAGTGGGGGACCCTTCGGCAACGAGCAGTACTTC. It is translated as CASSGGPFGNEQYF.